Listed below are T cell receptor beta chains from one sample, sequenced in a study of T cell repertoires in cytomegalovirus infection. TCRdb itself ran the reads through MiXCR, one entry per CDR3 protein. Of about 890,000 distinct CDR3 sequences in the sample, about 33% were seen once. These TCRs' antigens remain unknown. The material was cultured CD8+ T cells from PBMCs, obtained from culture after CMV antigen stimulation. The source of these receptors is a human donor in good health (CMV status not recorded). Some clones in this sample may be carry-over from other donors' samples. The CDR3 runs from the conserved cysteine through the conserved F or W. A D gene is named only where the DNA matches it firmly. The size entry is marked missing in some rows and otherwise reads once, few, many or a size class.

abundance	d_gene	v_gene	j_gene	CDR3nt	CDR3aa
NA	TRBD1	TRBV6-5	TRBJ1-3	TGTGCCAGCAGACCTGACAGGGGCGCTGGAAACACCATATATTTT	CASRPDRGAGNTIYF
many	NA	TRBV12-3/TRBV12-4	TRBJ1-2	TGTGCCAGCAGTTTATTTCTCCAGGTGGTGGGCTATGGCTACACCTTC	CASSLFLQVVGYGYTF
NA	NA	TRBV2	TRBJ1-2	TGTGCCAGCGCAGGCTATGGCTACACCTTC	CASAGYGYTF
many	NA	TRBV7-6	TRBJ1-5	TGTGCCAGCAGCGTAATGGGGGCGCGGGATCAGCCCCAGCATTTT	CASSVMGARDQPQHF
NA	NA	TRBV2	TRBJ2-1	TGTGCCAGCTTGGGAAACTTTCACTACAATGAGCAGTTCTTC	CASLGNFHYNEQFF
NA	TRBD1	TRBV4-1	TRBJ2-7	TGCGCCAGCAGCCTCAGGCCCGGGACAGTATCCTACGAGCAGTACTTC	CASSLRPGTVSYEQYF
NA	NA	TRBV4-1	TRBJ2-3	TGCGCCAGCAGCCAAGATGGTCGGGAGATCACAGATACGCAGTATTTT	CASSQDGREITDTQYF
NA	TRBD1	TRBV11-1	TRBJ2-1	TGTGCCAGCAGCGGGGACAGGGGCGGTGATGAGCAGTTCTTC	CASSGDRGGDEQFF
NA	NA	TRBV19	TRBJ1-1	TGTGCCAGTAGTACCCCGGTGTACCCCAACACTGAAGCTTTCTTT	CASSTPVYPNTEAFF
NA	NA	TRBV27	TRBJ1-5	TGTGCCAGCAGTCTCCGCGTGGACTTTAGCAATCAGCCCCAGCATTTT	CASSLRVDFSNQPQHF
NA	NA	TRBV24-1	TRBJ1-5	TGTGCCACCAGTGACGCCCGGGACACTTATAGCAATCAGCCCCAGCATTTT	CATSDARDTYSNQPQHF
NA	NA	TRBV6-1	TRBJ1-1	TGTGCCAGCAGTGAAGCGGACGGGGGATATACTGAAGCTTTCTTT	CASSEADGGYTEAFF
NA	NA	TRBV3-1	TRBJ1-1	TGTGCCAGCAGCCACCAGGGGATGAACACTGAAGCTTTCTTT	CASSHQGMNTEAFF
NA	NA	TRBV19	TRBJ1-1	TGTGCCAGTAGTATAGGGGCCGACGACGCTTTCTTT	CASSIGADDAFF
once	TRBD1	TRBV19	TRBJ1-5	TGTGCCAGCGACAGGGGTGCTCAGCCCCAGCATTTT	CASDRGAQPQHF
few	NA	TRBV27	TRBJ1-2	TGTGCCAGCAGCCATAACGGACGACAGTTTTATGGCTACACCTTC	CASSHNGRQFYGYTF
many	NA	TRBV7-8	TRBJ2-2	TGTGCCAGCAGCATGCGACAGGCGAACACCGGGGAGCTGTTTTTT	CASSMRQANTGELFF
few	NA	TRBV6-8	TRBJ1-6	TGTGCCACCGAAATCTTGAACAGGAGCAATTCACCCCTCCACTTT	CATEILNRSNSPLHF
few	TRBD1	TRBV5-1	TRBJ2-1	TGCGCCAGCCTACAGGGGGATGAGCAGTTCTTC	CASLQGDEQFF
few	NA	TRBV19	TRBJ2-1	TGTGCCAGTAGTATTGGCCGAAATGAGCAGTTCTTC	CASSIGRNEQFF
NA	NA	TRBV20-1	TRBJ2-7	TGCAGTGCTAGAACCGTGAGCTCCTACGAGCAGTACTTC	CSARTVSSYEQYF
few	NA	TRBV2	TRBJ2-3	TGTGCCAGCATTCGCGCAGATACGCAGTATTTT	CASIRADTQYF
few	NA	TRBV6-2/TRBV6-3	TRBJ2-4	TGTGCCAGCTGTCGGGGAGAAGCCAAAAACATTCAGTACTTC	CASCRGEAKNIQYF
NA	NA	TRBV19	TRBJ2-7	TGTGCCAGTAGTCCGGGACTGTCCTCCTACGAGCAGTACTTC	CASSPGLSSYEQYF
NA	NA	TRBV6-5	TRBJ1-6	TGTGCCAGCAGTTACTCGATCGGTACGGATTCACCCCTCCACTTT	CASSYSIGTDSPLHF
few	NA	TRBV11-2	TRBJ2-7	TGTGCCAGCAGCCCCCGCCCTGGCGGCCGGAGGGACGAGCAGTACTTC	CASSPRPGGRRDEQYF
NA	NA	TRBV19	TRBJ2-1	TGTACCAGTAGTACCGGCGAGGGCAACTCCTACAATGAGCAGTTCTTC	CTSSTGEGNSYNEQFF
NA	TRBD1	TRBV20-1	TRBJ1-5	TGCAGTGCTAAGCCTCGGGACAGGGTTAAGGTTCAGCCCCAGCATTTT	CSAKPRDRVKVQPQHF
few	NA	TRBV10-2	TRBJ2-3	TGCGCCAGCATAGCAGGGGGGTCTAGCACAGATACGCAGTATTTT	CASIAGGSSTDTQYF
few	NA	TRBV20-1	TRBJ2-3	TGCAGTGCTAGATACCGGGGACACTTCTCAGATACGCAGTATTTT	CSARYRGHFSDTQYF
few	TRBD1	TRBV27	TRBJ2-3	TGTGCCAGCGCTTTCCGGGACAGGGGGCTCGCAGATACGCAGTATTTT	CASAFRDRGLADTQYF
NA	TRBD2	TRBV6-8	TRBJ2-2	TGTGCCAGCAGTTTAATAGCGGGGAACACCGGGGAGCTGTTTTTT	CASSLIAGNTGELFF
NA	NA	TRBV6-5	TRBJ1-2	TGTGCCAGCGTGGGACTAGCGGGGGGAAACTATGGCTACACCTTC	CASVGLAGGNYGYTF
few	NA	TRBV6-2/TRBV6-3	TRBJ1-1	TGTGCCAGGCTCCGAGCACAGGGACGAATTTGGGGAGAGAACACTGAAGCTTTCTTT	CARLRAQGRIWGENTEAFF
many	TRBD2	TRBV7-8	TRBJ2-2	TGTGCCAGCAGCCCTAGCGGGGGGGCGAACACCGGGGAGCTGTTTTTT	CASSPSGGANTGELFF
few	TRBD1	TRBV4-2	TRBJ1-5	TGTGCCAGCAGCCAAGAAGGGACAGCCTTCAATCAGCCCCAGCATTTT	CASSQEGTAFNQPQHF
few	TRBD2	TRBV6-5	TRBJ2-3	TGTGCCAGCAGTCCCCAGCGGGGGGGCCTCACAGATACGCAGTATTTT	CASSPQRGGLTDTQYF
NA	NA	TRBV12-3/TRBV12-4	TRBJ2-7	TGTGCCAGCAGTGGGGGACCTCCCTACGAGCAGTACTTC	CASSGGPPYEQYF
few	TRBD1	TRBV6-6	TRBJ2-7	TGTGCCAGCAGTTACTTCCGGACAGGGGGGTCCTACGAGCAGTACTTC	CASSYFRTGGSYEQYF
NA	NA	TRBV28	TRBJ1-5	TGTGCCAGCAGTTTAGGTGGGGGAAAGGAGGATAGCAATCAGCCCCAGCATTTT	CASSLGGGKEDSNQPQHF
few	NA	TRBV6-6	TRBJ2-1	TGTGCCAGCAGTCCCTGGGGCGTCGACAATGAGCAGTTCTTC	CASSPWGVDNEQFF
NA	NA	TRBV12-3/TRBV12-4	TRBJ2-2	TGTGCCAGCAGTTTTAGACTAGACCACACCGGGGAGCTGTTTTTT	CASSFRLDHTGELFF
few	NA	TRBV7-2	TRBJ2-7	TGTGCCAGCAGCCTCGGACTCAACTTCTACGAGCAGTACTTC	CASSLGLNFYEQYF
NA	NA	TRBV27	TRBJ2-7	TGTGCCAGCAGTCCTGGGTCCTACTACGAGCAGTACTTC	CASSPGSYYEQYF
NA	NA	TRBV12-3/TRBV12-4	TRBJ2-3	TGTGCCAGCAGTTACCCCTTTTCCGGCGGGCATAGCACAGATACGCAGTATTTT	CASSYPFSGGHSTDTQYF
NA	TRBD2	TRBV7-6	TRBJ2-3	TGTGCCAGCGGAGGACTAGCGGGGGGGGATACTAGCACAGATACGCAGTATTTT	CASGGLAGGDTSTDTQYF
NA	TRBD1	TRBV11-1	TRBJ1-2	TGTGCCAGCAGCCCGAAACCAGGACAGGGCACAAACTATGGCTACACCTTC	CASSPKPGQGTNYGYTF
many	TRBD2	TRBV6-6	TRBJ2-7	TGTGCCAGCAGTTTCGGGGGGACCACCTACGAGCAGTACTTC	CASSFGGTTYEQYF
NA	NA	TRBV27	TRBJ1-1	TGTGCCAGCAGCCCCGTTTATCCCCCGAACACTGAAGCTTTCTTT	CASSPVYPPNTEAFF
few	NA	TRBV25-1	TRBJ2-1	TGTGCCAGCAGTGGAGGGGTAATGGACAATGAGCAGTTCTTC	CASSGGVMDNEQFF
few	NA	TRBV20-1	TRBJ2-7	TGCAGTGCTAATCAAGGGGTTCACGAGCAGTACTTC	CSANQGVHEQYF
NA	NA	TRBV6-6	TRBJ1-5	TGTGCCAGCAGTTACTGGGGGTTGGATCAGCCCCAGCATTTT	CASSYWGLDQPQHF
few	NA	TRBV6-1	TRBJ1-1	TGTGCCAGCAAGGCGGGCACTGAAGCTTTCTTT	CASKAGTEAFF
NA	NA	TRBV9	TRBJ2-1	TGTGCCAGCACCCCCCTAGCCTTTGGGGCCTCCGGTGGCAATGAGCAGTTCTTC	CASTPLAFGASGGNEQFF
NA	NA	TRBV6-2/TRBV6-3	TRBJ1-5	TGTGCCAGCGGCCAATCGGGGGCCCAGCATTTT	CASGQSGAQHF
few	NA	TRBV4-3	TRBJ2-1	TGCGCCAGCAGCCAAGATGGGGGCTCCTATGAGCAGTTCTTC	CASSQDGGSYEQFF
NA	NA	TRBV4-3	TRBJ2-1	TGCGCCAGCAACCAAGTCCTGGCGGCAGGGATAAATGAGCAGTTCTTC	CASNQVLAAGINEQFF
few	TRBD1	TRBV2	TRBJ1-5	TGTGCCAGCAGCCAAGACACGCGTGTCGGACAGGGCAATCAGCCCCAGCATTTT	CASSQDTRVGQGNQPQHF